What follows describes a single TCR beta chain. Its target is not known. Sequencing used immunoSEQ version 4 in survey mode. The assay was immunoSEQ multiplex PCR, and TCRdb's table has in-frame clones only and misses some. The sample lists approximately 44,000 clones; about 90% were seen once. Nonspecific anti-CD3/anti-CD28 bead stimulation represents the broad CD4+ T cell repertoire. CD4+ T cells upregulating both CD40 ligand and CD69 were sorted as responding cells. Donors had undetectable plasma HIV-1 RNA, under 50 copies/mL, for 4+ years. The sample belongs to a study of persistence of HIV-infected CD4 T cells. The overall study: Donors had been on suppressive ART for a median of 8 years.

Trimming shortened V by 2 bases and J by 0 bases, and 4 bases separated the two germline ends. The CDR3 is 13 amino acids. Per the germline V gene, CDR1 is SGHTA and CDR2 is FQGTGA. J is TRBJ1-1 and V is TRBV7-3; D gene unclear. The sequences come from CD4+ T cells sorted from PBMCs after roughly 19-hour stimulation, collected from a patient who received antiretroviral therapy. The sequence came from an adult man with HIV who was CMV-seropositive. The CDR3 region is CASSLELNTEAFF. The CDR3 DNA is TGTGCCAGCAGCTTAGAATTGAACACTGAAGCTTTCTTT.